This TCR beta chain was identified in a study of patients and donors after allogeneic stem cell transplantation. In TCRdb, the RT-PCR reads were re-called with MiXCR into one record per CDR3 protein. The profile covers about 2,600 distinct CDR3 sequences, with approximately 8% appearing a single time and 9.6% taken by the ten largest. J was trimmed by 4 bases and V by 0 bases; bases with no gene match: 6. The length of the CDR3 is 15 residues. Germline-derived CDR1 and CDR2 are SGHRS and YFSETQ. Specimen: blood, either unsorted or a sorted T cell fraction (not recorded which). V is TRBV5-1 and J is TRBJ2-7, with 8 bases aligning to TRBD1. The TCR comes from a human donor who was either an allogeneic HSCT recipient or a stem cell or donor lymphocyte infusion donor (not recorded which). It is not recorded whose cells these are; they may come from a transplant donor. The CDR3 loop is CASSLEGTGMYEQYF. In DNA, the CDR3 is TGCGCCAGCAGCTTGGAAGGGACAGGAATGTACGAGCAGTACTTC.